A single sample is the source of the 13 T cell receptor beta chains below, sequenced in a study of GPR56 and killer-like receptors on CD4 memory cells (dated by TCRdb to the late 2010s). The instrument given in TCRdb is Illumina HiSeq 2500. With the reads reprocessed by TCRdb, a single entry stands for each CDR3 protein sequence and no DNA is reported. This sample's listing comprises 2,000 to 2,500 distinct CDR3 sequences. The biggest ten clones account for roughly 3.7% of the sample. Prior to TCRbeta sequencing, five KLR/GPR56-defined CD4+ populations were enriched by fluorescence-activated cell sorting. The sample was memory CD4+ T cells from blood. These receptors were collected from a human donor in good health.

V is TRBV6-2 or TRBV6-3 and J is TRBJ1-2. This CDR3 has 16 residues. CDR1 is MNHEY and CDR2 is SVGEGT in the germline V gene. CDR3 residues: CASSLPVGLAGYGYTF.

V is TRBV28 and J is TRBJ1-6; lacking DNA, the TRBD1 call made by TCRdb goes unchecked. CDR1 and CDR2 from the germline V gene are MDHEN and SYDVKM. The CDR3 totals 15 residues. Here the CDR3 reads CASSLSHRVGSPLHF.

The chain couples TRBV12-3 or TRBV12-4 to TRBJ2-1; the D call from TCRdb, TRBD1, cannot be confirmed without DNA. The CDR3 runs 16 residues. The CDR3 is CASSLRLAGPYNEQFF.

Its frequency marks this clonotype as medium-sized. This chain uses TRBV6-5 with TRBJ1-3; TCRdb's assignment of TRBD1 cannot be checked, as there is no DNA. Germline values: CDR1 MNHEY, CDR2 SVGAGI. This CDR3 region has 17 residues. CDR3: CASSYSTPDRSGNTIYF.

This clonotype is called large based on its frequency. The rearrangement links TRBV6-6 to TRBJ2-2; the D call from TCRdb, TRBD1, cannot be confirmed without DNA. Germline V gene data show CDR1 as MNHNY and CDR2 as SVGAGI (reference sequence). The CDR3 extends over 15 amino acids. The CDR3 reads CASSYSSPGTGELFF.

The V and J genes are TRBV18 and TRBJ2-4. CDR3 length: 13 amino acids. The germline V gene encodes CDR1 KGHSH and CDR2 LQKENI. CDR3 amino acids: CASSLQTPNIQYF.

In terms of frequency, this clonotype is medium-sized. V and J are TRBV9 and TRBJ1-5; TCRdb calls TRBD1, which cannot be checked without DNA. Germline values: CDR1 SGDLS, CDR2 YYNGEE. This CDR3 comprises 13 residues. The CDR3 here is CASSVGGTQPQHF.

This clonotype is identified as large (0.1 to 1%) from frequency. The CDR3 is CASSHTTGTGALGEQFF. V usage is TRBV19 and J usage is TRBJ2-1; the D call from TCRdb, TRBD1, cannot be confirmed without DNA. The CDR3 runs 17 residues. Germline lookup yields CDR1 LNHDA and CDR2 SQIVND (reference sequence).

Measured by frequency, this clonotype is large. The V gene is TRBV6-5, the J gene TRBJ2-1; TCRdb selects TRBD1, and the lack of DNA leaves this call unchecked. The CDR3 contains 15 residues. Germline V gene sequence: CDR1 MNHEY, CDR2 SVGAGI. CDR3 in amino acids: CASSYLPGGSNEQFF.

V is TRBV4-1 and J is TRBJ2-7; TCRdb gives TRBD1 as the D gene, but with no DNA this cannot be confirmed. From germline, CDR1 is MGHRA and CDR2 YSYEKL. The CDR3 length is 15 residues. The CDR3 loop reads CASSFIGTGNYEQYF.

Measured by frequency, this clonotype is medium-sized. Here the CDR3 reads CASKPAGRIGEQYF. This chain connects TRBV6-5 to TRBJ2-7; TCRdb's D gene call, TRBD2, goes unchecked for lack of DNA. The CDR3 runs 14 residues. CDR1 is MNHEY, CDR2 SVGAGI, per germline.

The gene calls are TRBV2 and TRBJ2-2; checking the TCRdb D call of TRBD1 is not possible without DNA. Germline CDR1 is SNHLY and CDR2 is FYNNEI. The CDR3 consists of 15 residues. The CDR3 reads CASRGQGERTGELFF.

The chain employs TRBV7-3 and TRBJ2-1. Looked up from germline, CDR1 is SGHTA and CDR2 is FQGTGA. CDR3 length: 13 amino acids. The CDR3 loop is CASSPGTTNEQFF.